Below are 17 T cell receptor beta chains sequenced from a single sample in a study of early stage breast cancer tumors. Measured with immunoSEQ multiplex PCR; TCRdb has only the in-frame clones, and not every one. Seen here are about 11,000 clones, about 78% observed once, and the top ten hold roughly 21%. The specimen sequenced was breast tumor tissue. The receptors were sampled from a person in their 40s with breast cancer.

This clone appeared a few times. This sequence joins TRBV19 and TRBJ1-1; the D is unclear. CDR1 is LNHDA, CDR2 SQIVND, per germline (reference sequence). Trimming shortened V by 6 bases and J by 5 bases, and 13 bases separated the two germline ends. The CDR3 extends over 13 amino acids. Here the CDR3 reads CASSLTVTTEAFF. As DNA, the CDR3 is TGTGCCAGTAGCCTAACAGTGACTACTGAAGCTTTCTTT.

The chain employs TRBV7-9 and TRBJ2-1; TRBD2 matches at 10 bases. CDR3 length: 15 amino acids. Germline values: CDR1 SEHNR, CDR2 FQNEAQ (reference sequence). The J segment lost 5 bases and the V segment lost 5 bases, leaving 6 bases of the junction unmatched. CDR3 bases: TGTGCCAGCAGCGTTCTAGCGGGAGCGCACAATGAGCAGTTCTTC. It is translated as CASSVLAGAHNEQFF.

Here the CDR3 reads CASSTSGAKNIQYF. DNA for the CDR3: TGTGCCAGCAGCACCTCAGGGGCCAAAAACATTCAGTACTTC. The gene calls are TRBV5-6 and TRBJ2-4, with a weak D call TRBD1 (5 bases). Germline V gene sequence: CDR1 SGHDT, CDR2 YYEEEE. V was trimmed by 4 bases and J by 1 base, leaving 9 bases between them. The CDR3 covers 14 residues.

This clone was counted only a few times. V is TRBV6-1 and J is TRBJ2-7, with D tentatively TRBD1 or TRBD2 (7 bases each). From germline, CDR1 is MNHNS and CDR2 SASEGT. The CDR3 loop spans 15 amino acids. The ends were cut back, 8 bases at V and 4 bases at J, with 21 bases in the middle. This chain's CDR3 is CASLAGGAQRYEQYF. In DNA, the CDR3 is TGTGCCAGCCTAGCAGGGGGGGCGCAAAGGTACGAGCAGTACTTC.

This chain uses TRBV13 with TRBJ1-1, with D unclear. The CDR3 length is 12 residues. CDR1 is PRHDT and CDR2 is FYEKMQ in the germline V gene (reference sequence). Between the trimmed V and J ends, which lost 0 bases and 8 bases, there was a span of 7 bases. The CDR3 here is CASSLGGPEAFF. The CDR3 DNA follows: TGTGCCAGCAGCTTAGGAGGGCCAGAAGCTTTCTTT. Complete variable domain (other parts from reference TRBV13 and TRBJ1-1): AAGVIQSPRHLIKEKRETATLKCYPIPRHDTVYWYQQGPGQDPQFLISFYEKMQSDKGSIPDRFSAQQFSDYHSELNMSSLELGDSALYFCASSLGGPEAFFGQGTRLTVV.

The gene calls are TRBV7-2 and TRBJ2-6, with D tentatively TRBD2 (6 bases). Trimming left V 8 bases short and J 7 bases short, with 12 bases between. CDR1 is SGHTA and CDR2 is FQGNSA in the germline V gene. This CDR3 has 13 amino acids. The chain's CDR3 is CASGSGGANVLTF. In DNA form, the CDR3 reads TGTGCCAGCGGTTCCGGGGGAGCCAACGTCCTGACTTTC. The full variable domain, completed using reference TRBV7-2 and TRBJ2-6, is GAGVSQSPSNKVTEKGKDVELRCDPISGHTALYWYRQSLGQGLEFLIYFQGNSAPDKSGLPSDRFSAERTGGSVSTLTIQRTQQEDSAVYLCASGSGGANVLTFGAGSRLTVL.

The V call is TRBV19, the J call TRBJ2-6; 10 bases fit TRBD2. This CDR3 is 20 amino acids long. Trimming at V came to 6 bases and at J to 0 bases, leaving 14 bases not matched to a gene. Germline loops: CDR1 LNHDA, CDR2 SQIVND (reference sequence). The CDR3 nucleotides are TGTGCCAGTAGCCGACGCCTAGCGGGAGTGTCCTTCTCTGGGGCCAACGTCCTGACTTTC. Its translation is CASSRRLAGVSFSGANVLTF.

This clone was counted a single time. The J gene is TRBJ1-5, the V gene TRBV19; 7 nucleotides align to TRBD1. V lost 3 bases and J lost 9; bases outside the gene matches: 11. The CDR3 is 15 residues long. CDR1 is LNHDA and CDR2 is SQIVND in the germline V gene (reference sequence). Written as DNA, the CDR3 is TGTGCCAGTAGTATCACAGGGGATTCGAGACGGCCCCAGCATTTT. Its translation: CASSITGDSRRPQHF.

This clone was recorded only once. The chain joins TRBV10-3 to TRBJ2-3, with 11 positions matching TRBD2. Germline lookup yields CDR1 ENHRY and CDR2 SYGVKD. The CDR3 is 15 residues long. V was pared by 6 bases and J by 1 base, with 3 bases of the junction left unmatched. DNA of the CDR3: TGTGCCATCAGGGGGACTAGCGGCGGCACAGATACGCAGTATTTT. This translates into CAIRGTSGGTDTQYF.

The genes are TRBV19 and TRBJ1-1; no definite D call. Trimming stripped 4 bases from V and 0 bases from J, with 3 bases between. Germline assignment: CDR1 LNHDA and CDR2 SQIVND (reference sequence). The length of the CDR3 is 12 residues. Here the CDR3 reads CASSNLNTEAFF. CDR3 nucleotides: TGTGCCAGTAGTAACCTGAACACTGAAGCTTTCTTT.

This clone is medium-sized. V is TRBV5-1 and J is TRBJ1-4; D unresolved. This CDR3 contains 15 residues. The germline V gene encodes CDR1 SGHRS and CDR2 YFSETQ. Deletions cut 4 bases from V and 4 bases from J, with 14 bases between. CDR3 bases: TGCGCCAGCAGCGACGCAGCGGGCAGTAATGAAAAACTGTTTTTT. Amino acids: CASSDAAGSNEKLFF.

The rearrangement uses TRBV19 and TRBJ2-1; D is ambiguous. The CDR3 covers 16 residues. The V gene lost 7 bases and the J gene lost 8 bases, with 24 bases spanning the gap. Germline CDR1 reads LNHDA; CDR2 reads SQIVND (reference sequence). CDR3 nucleotides: TGTGCCAGTACCCCCGCTACGTCCTTCAGGTGGGATGAGCAGTTCTTC. This sequence encodes CASTPATSFRWDEQFF.

This clone was counted a single time. The chain employs TRBV18 and TRBJ2-5, with 11 positions matching TRBD2. The CDR3 length is 14 residues. Unmatched junction bases numbered 3, after V lost 3 bases and J lost 6 bases. Germline loops: CDR1 KGHSH, CDR2 LQKENI. The CDR3 reads CASSPGTSGKTQYF. As DNA, the CDR3 is TGTGCCAGCTCACCCGGGACTAGCGGCAAGACCCAGTACTTC.

CDR3 bases: TGTGCCAGCAGCAAACCCGATTTTTCGGACAATCGGTACGAGCAGTACTTC. It codes for CASSKPDFSDNRYEQYF. The chain employs TRBV21-1 and TRBJ2-7; TRBD1 is the table's D call and was not checked against the DNA. TRBV21-1 is listed as a pseudogene. This CDR3 is 17 amino acids long.

This clone was detected only a few times. The chain has TRBV11-2 and TRBJ2-7; D not certain. V was trimmed by 3 bases and J by 9 bases, leaving 21 bases between them. CDR1 is SGHAT, CDR2 FQNNGV, per germline. This CDR3 spans 15 amino acids. The CDR3 spells CASSLRMTASSGQYF. CDR3 DNA: TGTGCCAGCAGCTTGAGGATGACTGCTTCCTCCGGGCAGTACTTC.

This chain links TRBV28 with TRBJ2-2, with D tentatively TRBD2 (5 bases). Trimming took off 11 bases at V and 3 bases at J, with 13 bases between the two ends. Germline V gives CDR1 MDHEN, CDR2 SYDVKM. CDR3 length: 13 amino acids. The CDR3 coding sequence is TGTGCCTCTTGGAGCGGATACACCGGGGAGCTGTTTTTT. Amino acids: CASWSGYTGELFF. Complete variable domain (other parts from reference TRBV28 and TRBJ2-2): DVKVTQSSRYLVKRTGEKVFLECVQDMDHENMFWYRQDPGLGLRLIYFSYDVKMKEKGDIPEGYSVSREKKERFSLILESASTNQTSMYLCASWSGYTGELFFGEGSRLTVL.

A remark on this clone: Other nucleotide sequences from this sample produce the same CDR3. V gene TRBV6-5 combines with J gene TRBJ2-7, with 12 bases fitting TRBD2. CDR3 length: 14 residues. Germline CDR1 is MNHEY and CDR2 is SVGAGI. Unmatched junction bases numbered 3, after V lost 5 bases and J lost 4 bases. CDR3 coding DNA: TGTGCCAGCAGTCTAGCGGGAGGGCCTTACGAGCAGTACTTC. It translates to CASSLAGGPYEQYF.